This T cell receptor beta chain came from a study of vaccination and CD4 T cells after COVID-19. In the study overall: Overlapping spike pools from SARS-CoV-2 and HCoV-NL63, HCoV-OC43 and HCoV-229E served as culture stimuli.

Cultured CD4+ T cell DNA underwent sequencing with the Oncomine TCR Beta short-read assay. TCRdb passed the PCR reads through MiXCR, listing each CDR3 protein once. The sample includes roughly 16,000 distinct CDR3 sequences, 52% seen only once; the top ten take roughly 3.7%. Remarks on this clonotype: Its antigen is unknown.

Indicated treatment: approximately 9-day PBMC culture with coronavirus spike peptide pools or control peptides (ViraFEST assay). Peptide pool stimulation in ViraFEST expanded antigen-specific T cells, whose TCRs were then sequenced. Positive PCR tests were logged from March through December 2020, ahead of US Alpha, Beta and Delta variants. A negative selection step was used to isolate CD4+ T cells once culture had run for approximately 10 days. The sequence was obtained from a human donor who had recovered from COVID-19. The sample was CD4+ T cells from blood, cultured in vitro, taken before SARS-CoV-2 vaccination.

Here the CDR3 DNA reads TGTGCCAGCAGCTTAGCGCTTAGGGGAATTGGGGAGACCCAGTACTTC. Translated, it gives CASSLALRGIGETQYF. The V and J genes are TRBV7-2 and TRBJ2-5, with D perhaps matching TRBD1 (5 bases). Trimming left V 0 bases short and J 5 bases short, with 16 bases between. This CDR3 contains 16 residues. The V gene's germline CDR1 is SGHTA and CDR2 FQGNSA.